A selection of T cell receptor beta chains follows, all from one sample in a study of blood T cells in healthy people across ages. TCRdb analysed the 5' RACE reads with MiXCR anew, one entry per CDR3 protein. Of about 630,000 distinct CDR3 sequences listed, roughly 21% are singletons. The sample was blood. Receptors were obtained from a man between 65 and 85 years old in good health. Both conserved end residues are part of each CDR3.

V: TRBV2
length: 15
CDR3: CASRETGTSAGELFF

V: TRBV6-5
length: 12
CDR3: CASSNLGTEQFF

V: TRBV6-1
length: 15
CDR3: CASSEVGRSSYEQYF

V: TRBV12-3/TRBV12-4
length: 14
CDR3: CASRNSGSSDTQYF

V: TRBV7-2
length: 13
CDR3: CASNSSEGMRAFF

V: TRBV20-1
length: 15
CDR3: CSADGTSAGAHVLTF

V: TRBV10-3
length: 16
CDR3: CAISELRTGIGNTIYF

V: TRBV28
length: 15
CDR3: CASTLNSGGNQPQHF

V: TRBV27
length: 13
CDR3: CASSLDRYSPLHF

V: TRBV6-5
length: 13
CDR3: CAISQGLKDTQYF

V: TRBV6-5
length: 16
CDR3: CASSYSGPGSRETQYF

V: TRBV7-3
length: 13
CDR3: CASSLPGHNEQFF

V: TRBV6-6
length: 14
CDR3: CASSYLGTGAEQYF

V: TRBV3-1
length: 11
CDR3: CACSIGGPLRF

V: TRBV15
length: 13
CDR3: CATSAGEGYEQYF

V: TRBV20-1
length: 11
CDR3: CSALAKNIQYF

V: TRBV27
length: 14
CDR3: CASSLFPSAETQYF

V: TRBV12-3/TRBV12-4
length: 13
CDR3: CASTKQGRREQYF

V: TRBV20-1
length: 14
CDR3: CSARDSHSFGEQYF

V: TRBV28
length: 19
CDR3: CASRGTLGTSGSVADTQYF

V: TRBV9
length: 13
CDR3: CASSLGGRNGYTF

V: TRBV12-3/TRBV12-4
length: 14
CDR3: CASSSRKMAGELFF

V: TRBV7-2
length: 14
CDR3: CASSASGMRETQYF

V: TRBV5-1
length: 15
CDR3: CASSFVESNTGELFF

V: TRBV6-2/TRBV6-3
length: 16
CDR3: CASSYRERKTYNEQFF

V: TRBV15
length: 13
CDR3: CATSDFTNNEQFF

V: TRBV6-5
length: 15
CDR3: CASSITRERDEKLFF

V: TRBV7-2
length: 15
CDR3: CASAIAGQSYNEQFF

V: TRBV4-3
length: 19
CDR3: CASSHLTGTSEIFYNEQFF

V: TRBV9
length: 15
CDR3: CASSVAGHNTGELFF

V: TRBV7-2
length: 15
CDR3: CASSLGLAGINEQFF

V: TRBV12-3/TRBV12-4
length: 15
CDR3: CASSRNGLSSYEQYF

V: TRBV14
length: 16
CDR3: CASSQDRGRLVETQYF

V: TRBV7-3
length: 15
CDR3: CASSLIAGAYNEQFF

V: TRBV7-9
length: 12
CDR3: CASSYSYNEQFF

V: TRBV4-3
length: 15
CDR3: CASSQEGAGAYEQYF

V: TRBV15
length: 15
CDR3: CATSRDLLGAGELFF

V: TRBV6-2/TRBV6-3
length: 12
CDR3: CASSQLATTQYF

V: TRBV20-1
length: 15
CDR3: CSASLRTSGFYEQYF

V: TRBV5-1
length: 13
CDR3: CASSLAGNGEAFF

V: TRBV20-1
length: 14
CDR3: CSARPQGGSSGYTF

V: TRBV7-9
length: 14
CDR3: CASSFTGLNTEAFF

V: TRBV6-1
length: 17
CDR3: CASSLNPGLAGEYEQYF

V: TRBV4-1
length: 19
CDR3: CASSQVDRGFLSSYNEQFF

V: TRBV3-1
length: 13
CDR3: CASSQAPPYEQYF

V: TRBV7-3
length: 16
CDR3: CASSFAGLSSYNEQFF

V: TRBV29-1
length: 12
CDR3: CSVRDRDYGYTF

V: TRBV10-3
length: 15
CDR3: CAVRTGTSGRNEQFF

V: TRBV14
length: 13
CDR3: CASSPSPSNEQFF

V: TRBV3-1
length: 19
CDR3: CASSQAPLAGGLAKNIQYF

V: TRBV4-3
length: 17
CDR3: CASSQGAGTRFHNEQFF

V: TRBV3-1
length: 15
CDR3: CASSHLTGESSPLHF

V: TRBV12-3/TRBV12-4
length: 13
CDR3: CASNIAGDYEQYF

V: TRBV11-2
length: 17
CDR3: CASSFRREGDLSDTQYF

V: TRBV29-1
length: 12
CDR3: CSVGQPSYEQYF

V: TRBV12-3/TRBV12-4
length: 13
CDR3: CASSYLGVETQYF